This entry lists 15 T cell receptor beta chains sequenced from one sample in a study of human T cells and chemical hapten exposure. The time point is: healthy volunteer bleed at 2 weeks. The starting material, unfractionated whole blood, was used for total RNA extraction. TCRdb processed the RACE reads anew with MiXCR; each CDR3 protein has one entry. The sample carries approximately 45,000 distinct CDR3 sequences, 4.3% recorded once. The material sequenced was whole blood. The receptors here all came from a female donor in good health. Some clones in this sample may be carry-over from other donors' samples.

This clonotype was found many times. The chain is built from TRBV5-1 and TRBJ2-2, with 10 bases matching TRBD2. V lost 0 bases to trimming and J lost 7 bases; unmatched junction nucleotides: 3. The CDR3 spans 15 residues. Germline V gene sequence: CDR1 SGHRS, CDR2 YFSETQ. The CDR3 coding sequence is TGCGCCAGCAGCTTGGAACTAGCGGGAATCGGGGAGCTGTTTTTT. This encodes CASSLELAGIGELFF.

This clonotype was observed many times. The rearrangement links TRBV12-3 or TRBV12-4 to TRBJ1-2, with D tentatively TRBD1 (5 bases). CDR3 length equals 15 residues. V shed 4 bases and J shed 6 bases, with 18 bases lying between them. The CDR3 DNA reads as TGTGCCAGCAGTTACCTACAATGGACAACCGATGGCTACACCTTC. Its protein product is CASSYLQWTTDGYTF.

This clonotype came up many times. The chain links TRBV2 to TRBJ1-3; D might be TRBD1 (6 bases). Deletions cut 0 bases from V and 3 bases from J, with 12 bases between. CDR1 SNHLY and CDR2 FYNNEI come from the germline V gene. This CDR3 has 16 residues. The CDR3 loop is CASSEAKDSYGNTIYF. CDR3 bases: TGTGCCAGCAGTGAAGCTAAGGACAGCTATGGAAACACCATATATTTT.

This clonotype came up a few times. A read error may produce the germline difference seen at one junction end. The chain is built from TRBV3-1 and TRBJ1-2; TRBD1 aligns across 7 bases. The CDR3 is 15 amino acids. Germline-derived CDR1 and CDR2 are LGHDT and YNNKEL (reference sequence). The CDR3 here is CASSQVAGGLDGDTF. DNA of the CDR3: TGTGCCAGCAGCCAAGTGGCAGGGGGTCTTGATGGCGACACCTTC.

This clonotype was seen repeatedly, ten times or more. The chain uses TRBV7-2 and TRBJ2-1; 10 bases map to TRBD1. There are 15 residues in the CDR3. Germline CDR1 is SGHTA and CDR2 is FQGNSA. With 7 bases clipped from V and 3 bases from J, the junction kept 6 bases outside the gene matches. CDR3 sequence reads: CASTPGTGVYNEQFF. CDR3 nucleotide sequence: TGTGCCAGCACCCCCGGGACAGGGGTCTACAATGAGCAGTTCTTC. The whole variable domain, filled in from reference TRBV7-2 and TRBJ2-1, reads GAGVSQSPSNKVTEKGKDVELRCDPISGHTALYWYRQSLGQGLEFLIYFQGNSAPDKSGLPSDRFSAERTGGSVSTLTIQRTQQEDSAVYLCASTPGTGVYNEQFFGPGTRLTVL.

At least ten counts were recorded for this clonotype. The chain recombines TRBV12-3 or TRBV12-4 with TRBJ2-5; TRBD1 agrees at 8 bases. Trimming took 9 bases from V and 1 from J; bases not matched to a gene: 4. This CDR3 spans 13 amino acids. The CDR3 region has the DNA TGTGCCAGTCGGGACAGGCTCCAAGAGACCCAGTACTTC. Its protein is CASRDRLQETQYF.

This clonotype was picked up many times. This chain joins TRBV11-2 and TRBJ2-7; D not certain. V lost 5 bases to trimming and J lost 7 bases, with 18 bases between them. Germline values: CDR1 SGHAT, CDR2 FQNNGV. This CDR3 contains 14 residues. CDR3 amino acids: CASSNLSRRREQYF. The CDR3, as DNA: TGTGCCAGCAGCAATCTTAGCAGGAGAAGGGAGCAGTACTTC.

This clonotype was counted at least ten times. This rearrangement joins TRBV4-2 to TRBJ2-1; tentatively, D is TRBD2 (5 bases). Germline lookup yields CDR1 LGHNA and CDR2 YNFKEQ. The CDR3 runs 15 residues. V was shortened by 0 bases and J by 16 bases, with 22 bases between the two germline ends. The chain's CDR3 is CASSQDEGEAKLPFF. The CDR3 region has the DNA TGTGCCAGCAGCCAAGATGAGGGTGAAGCAAAGCTCCCCTTCTTC.

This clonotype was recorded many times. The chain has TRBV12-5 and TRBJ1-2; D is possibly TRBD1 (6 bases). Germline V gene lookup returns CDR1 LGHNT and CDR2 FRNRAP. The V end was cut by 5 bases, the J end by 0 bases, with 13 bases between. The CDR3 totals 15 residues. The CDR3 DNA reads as TGTGCTAGTGGTAGCACCGGGACACCTAACTATGGCTACACCTTC. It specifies CASGSTGTPNYGYTF.

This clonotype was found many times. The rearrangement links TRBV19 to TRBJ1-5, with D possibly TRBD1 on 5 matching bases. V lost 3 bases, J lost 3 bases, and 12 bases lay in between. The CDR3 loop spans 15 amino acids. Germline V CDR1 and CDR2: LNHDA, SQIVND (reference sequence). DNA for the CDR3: TGTGCCAGTAGTATGGGGGGATCTGACAATCAGCCCCAGCATTTT. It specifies CASSMGGSDNQPQHF. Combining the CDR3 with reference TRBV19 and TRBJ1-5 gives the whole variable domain DGGITQSPKYLFRKEGQNVTLSCEQNLNHDAMYWYRQDPGQGLRLIYYSQIVNDFQKGDIAEGYSVSREKKESFPLTVTSAQKNPTAFYLCASSMGGSDNQPQHFGDGTRLSIL.

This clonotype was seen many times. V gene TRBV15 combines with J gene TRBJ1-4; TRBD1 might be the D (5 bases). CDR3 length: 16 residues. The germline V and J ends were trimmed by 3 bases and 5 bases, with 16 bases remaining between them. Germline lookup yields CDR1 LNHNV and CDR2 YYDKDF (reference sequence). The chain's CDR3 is CATSSAFGTGNEKLFF. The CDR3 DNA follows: TGTGCCACCAGCAGTGCCTTCGGGACGGGGAATGAAAAACTGTTTTTT.

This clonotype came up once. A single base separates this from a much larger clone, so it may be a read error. DNA of the CDR3: TGTGCCAGCAGCCTGGGGGCGTTAAGCTCTGGGGCCAACGTCCTGACTTTC. It is translated as CASSLGALSSGANVLTF. J is TRBJ2-6 and V is TRBV7-6; a possible D gene is TRBD1 (6 bases). V was cut by 5 bases and J by 0 bases, with 14 bases left in between. This CDR3 spans 17 amino acids. The germline V gene encodes CDR1 SGHVS and CDR2 FNYEAQ.

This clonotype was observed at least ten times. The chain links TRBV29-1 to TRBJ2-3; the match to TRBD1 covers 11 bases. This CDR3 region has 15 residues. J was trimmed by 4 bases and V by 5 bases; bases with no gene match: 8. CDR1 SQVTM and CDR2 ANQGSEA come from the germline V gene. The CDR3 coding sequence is TGCAGCGTTCTATCCCCGGGACAGGGGGCAGATACGCAGTATTTT. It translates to CSVLSPGQGADTQYF.

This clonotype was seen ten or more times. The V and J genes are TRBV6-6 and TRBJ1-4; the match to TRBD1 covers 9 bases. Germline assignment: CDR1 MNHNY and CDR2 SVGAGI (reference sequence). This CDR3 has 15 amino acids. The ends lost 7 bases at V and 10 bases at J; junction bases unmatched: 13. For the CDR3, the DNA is TGTGCCAGCAAACCGGTACCGGGACAGGGAGGAAAACTGTTTTTT. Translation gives CASKPVPGQGGKLFF.

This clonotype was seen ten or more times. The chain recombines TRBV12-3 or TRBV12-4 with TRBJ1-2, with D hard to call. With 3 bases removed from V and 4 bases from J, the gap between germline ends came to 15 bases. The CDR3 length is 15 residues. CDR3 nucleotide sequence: TGTGCCAGCAGTTTTCCCGCAGGCATCCGCTATGGCTACACCTTC. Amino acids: CASSFPAGIRYGYTF.